The T cell receptor beta chain described here comes from a study of T-cell reconstitution after alpha-beta-depleted transplantation in children. It was with unique molecular identifiers that the TCRbeta library was prepared. TCRdb reanalysed the PCR reads using MiXCR and keeps one entry per CDR3 protein. This table holds a few hundred thousand distinct CDR3 sequences, about an eighth found once. The CDR3 consists of 13 residues. The germline CDR1 and CDR2 sequences are SGHVS and FQNEAQ. V lost 1 base to trimming and J lost 5 bases, with 5 bases between them. The chain is built from TRBV7-8 and TRBJ2-2, with no clear D. The material sequenced was PBMCs, taken from the stem cell graft. The source of this sequence is a human donor who donated a stem cell graft to a child with Fanconi anemia. CDR3 in DNA: TGTGCCAGCAGCTTAGATATGACCGGGGAGCTGTTTTTT. Its protein is CASSLDMTGELFF.